The TCR beta chain under discussion was sequenced for a study of blood T cell repertoires in COVID-19 (dated by TCRdb to 2020 to 2022). About the full investigation: The collaborator samples originated in the United States, Italy and Spain and spanned the acute and convalescent phases of COVID-19. The prospective study material was composed of cDNA or gDNA derived from T cells, B-cell-depleted T cells, or PBMCs. Subjects who had been exposed to COVID-19, were actively infected with it, or had recovered from it provided the deeply sampled blood TCRbeta repertoires that made up the dataset. The repertoires were released in a freely available public database intended as a resource for research on the immune response to SARS-CoV-2. The samples were drawn from the first 160 participants of the ongoing ImmuneRACE study and from 1,254 subjects provided by 6 global collaborators. A de-identified subject ID, COVID-19 status, age in years and sex were almost always included in the sample metadata. Where HLA class I and class II types were available, the types were taken from metadata supplied by the sample provider, not from assay-based typing. Broad study findings and their caveats: How much clinical and demographic metadata was included differed by source and by participant, and the metadata was provided uncurated.

Whole blood was collected in K2EDTA tubes by collaborating institutions according to the institutions' own protocols. For TCRbeta analysis, collaborators shipped samples as frozen whole blood, isolated PBMCs, or DNA extracted from either of those sample types. Remarks on this clone: Its antigen specificity is not known. No base-level quality is on record; no much larger clone is a single base apart.

The immunoSEQ Assay, a bias-controlled multiplex PCR, was used to amplify TCRbeta CDR3 regions from genomic DNA. In the source study's methods: The number of nucleated cells in each sample was estimated from the amplification of reference gene primers within the assay. To quantify the absolute abundance of each unique TCRbeta CDR3 rearrangement, sequence reads were collapsed and filtered. Productive Simpson clonality was computed per sample as the square root of Simpson's diversity index over productive rearrangements. The source is immuneACCESS, and TCRdb retained only in-frame sequences with V and J called. Part of the clones is not carried over; for the studies checked, unresolved V genes explain less than half of this, and the remainder is unexplained. The V and J calls and clone size are taken from that table; D and trimming were inferred from the DNA. Counted in this sample were some 94,000 clones; 87% of them appeared once. The top ten hold around 1.1% of the sample.

The receptor comes from a human donor in a cohort sampled during active COVID-19. The specimen was peripheral blood.

The CDR3 amino acid sequence is: CATSDPVSNEQFF. The nucleotides are TGTGCCACCAGTGACCCAGTCAGCAATGAGCAGTTCTTC. The chain couples TRBV24-1 to TRBJ2-1; a confident D gene designation cannot be given. Counted from cysteine to phenylalanine, this CDR3 has 13 amino acids. CDR3 DNA only is kept here, 39 bases in frame from base 1. CDR1 KGHDR and CDR2 SFDVKD are derived from the germline V gene. V is clipped by 4 bases and J by 6 bases, and the sequence between their germline boundaries is 9 bases long.